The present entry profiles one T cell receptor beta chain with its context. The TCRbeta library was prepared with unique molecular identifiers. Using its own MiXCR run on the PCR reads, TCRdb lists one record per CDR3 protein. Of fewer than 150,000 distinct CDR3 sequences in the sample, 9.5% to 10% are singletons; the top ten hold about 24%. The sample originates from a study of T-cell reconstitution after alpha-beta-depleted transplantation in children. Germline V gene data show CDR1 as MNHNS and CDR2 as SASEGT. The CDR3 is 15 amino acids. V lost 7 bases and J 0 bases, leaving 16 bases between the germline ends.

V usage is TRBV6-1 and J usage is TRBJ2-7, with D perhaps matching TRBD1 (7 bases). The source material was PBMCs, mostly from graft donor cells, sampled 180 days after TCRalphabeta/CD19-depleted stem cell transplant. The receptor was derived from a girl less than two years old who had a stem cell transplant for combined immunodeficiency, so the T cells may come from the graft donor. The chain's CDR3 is CASTRGTVVSYEQYF. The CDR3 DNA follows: TGTGCCAGCACCCGCGGGACAGTGGTCTCCTACGAGCAGTACTTC.